These 25 T cell receptor beta chains were all obtained from the same sample, sequenced in a study of shared clonotypes between healthy human individuals. Assay: immunoSEQ multiplex PCR; the TCRdb copy retains only in-frame clones and omits some. The table records about 1,500,000 clones, roughly 95% of them present only once. Sequenced material: naive CD4+ T cells sorted from blood. Subset meaning: CD45RA+ positively selected. Receptor source: a young man in good health.

This chain links TRBV5-1 with TRBJ1-4, with D possibly being TRBD1 (6 bases). CDR3 size: 16 residues. The germline V and J ends were trimmed by 2 bases and 3 bases, with 14 bases remaining between them. Germline V CDR1 and CDR2: SGHRS, YFSETQ. The chain's CDR3 is CASSFVGAPANEKLFF. The CDR3 coding sequence is TGCGCCAGCAGCTTTGTGGGGGCGCCAGCTAATGAAAAACTGTTTTTT. The whole variable domain, filled in from reference TRBV5-1 and TRBJ1-4, reads KAGVTQTPRYLIKTRGQQVTLSCSPISGHRSVSWYQQTPGQGLQFLFEYFSETQRNKGNFPGRFSGRQFSNSRSEMNVSTLELGDSALYLCASSFVGAPANEKLFFGSGTQLSVL.

The rearrangement links TRBV18 to TRBJ1-2, with a tentative D call TRBD1 (5 bases). The CDR3 loop spans 14 amino acids. Trimming removed 0 bases from V and 4 bases from J, with 9 bases in between. The germline V gene has CDR1 KGHSH and CDR2 LQKENI. CDR3 sequence (DNA): TGTGCCAGCTCACCACCGGGGGGTGGCTATGGCTACACCTTC. It specifies CASSPPGGGYGYTF.

This clone was picked up one time. CDR3 nucleotides: TGTGCCAGCAGCGTAGAAGGGGGATATCAGCCCCAGCATTTT. Translated, it gives CASSVEGGYQPQHF. The chain employs TRBV9 and TRBJ1-5, with D perhaps TRBD1 (6 bases). The CDR3 totals 14 residues. The germline V and J ends were trimmed by 0 bases and 5 bases, with 9 bases remaining between them. Germline V lookup: CDR1 SGDLS, CDR2 YYNGEE.

The chain joins TRBV7-9 to TRBJ2-3; 14 bases are shared with TRBD2. Germline V gene lookup returns CDR1 SEHNR and CDR2 FQNEAQ (reference sequence). Trimming removed 3 bases from V and 4 bases from J; junction bases left unmatched: 12. This CDR3 contains 19 residues. The CDR3 here is CASSFPRGLAGGGADTQYF. The CDR3 coding sequence is TGTGCCAGCAGCTTCCCCAGAGGACTAGCGGGAGGCGGGGCAGATACGCAGTATTTT.

Remarks on this clone: This CDR3 is also generated by other DNA sequences in the sample. The rearrangement links TRBV14 to TRBJ2-7; D is unresolved. Trimming left V 1 base short and J 6 bases short, with 4 bases between. CDR1 is SGHDN, CDR2 FVKESK, per germline. This CDR3 spans 11 amino acids. The CDR3 here is CASSQGPEQYF. The CDR3 DNA reads TGTGCCAGCAGCCAAGGTCCCGAGCAGTACTTC.

The gene calls are TRBV5-1 and TRBJ2-1; D remains ambiguous. V was pared by 0 bases and J by 8 bases, with 9 bases between. This CDR3 region has 13 residues. In germline, CDR1 is SGHRS, CDR2 YFSETQ. CDR3 sequence: CASSLAPRDEQFF. CDR3 bases: TGCGCCAGCAGCTTGGCTCCAAGAGATGAGCAGTTCTTC.

As regards this clone: A read error may account for a junction end that differs from germline. The chain employs TRBV7-7 and TRBJ2-1; perhaps TRBD2 as D (6 bases). CDR1 is SSHAT, CDR2 FNYEAQ, per germline (reference sequence). The CDR3 extends over 13 amino acids. The CDR3 DNA reads as TGTGCTAGCAGCTTAGCGGATGGCAATGAGCAGTTCTTC. Protein product: CASSLADGNEQFF.

This clone was detected only once. This sequence joins TRBV11-2 and TRBJ1-3; no definite D call. Per the germline V gene, CDR1 is SGHAT and CDR2 is FQNNGV. Trimming shortened V by 5 bases and J by 0 bases, and 14 bases separated the two germline ends. The CDR3 consists of 16 residues. CDR3 sequence (DNA): TGTGCCAGCAGCCCTCCGGGCCCAAGCTCTGGAAACACCATATATTTT. The encoded protein is CASSPPGPSSGNTIYF.

This sequence joins TRBV15 and TRBJ2-7; 9 nucleotides align to TRBD1. Trimming at V came to 8 bases and at J to 5 bases, leaving 7 bases not matched to a gene. CDR3 size: 13 residues. Germline CDR1 and CDR2: LNHNV and YYDKDF (reference sequence). In DNA form, the CDR3 reads TGTGCCACCGGAGGGACAGGGAGAAACGAGCAGTACTTC. Its translation is CATGGTGRNEQYF.

The CDR3 DNA reads TGTGCCACCAGCAGAGAAAACAGGGGGCAGACCGGGGAGCTGTTTTTT. Its protein product is CATSRENRGQTGELFF. The rearrangement uses TRBV15 and TRBJ2-2, with 9 bases lining up with TRBD1. The germline gives CDR1 LNHNV, CDR2 YYDKDF (reference sequence). This CDR3 has 16 residues. V lost 0 bases to trimming and J lost 5 bases; unmatched junction nucleotides: 4.

This clone has a handful of counts. This CDR3 is also generated by other DNA sequences in the sample. CDR3 nucleotide sequence: TGTGCCAGCAGTTACTCGGGTCAGCCCCAGCATTTT. Its translation is CASSYSGQPQHF. The rearrangement uses TRBV6-5 and TRBJ1-5, with no clear D. This CDR3 has 12 residues. Germline CDR1 MNHEY, CDR2 SVGAGI. The ends were cut back, 0 bases at V and 6 bases at J, with 3 bases in the middle.

J is TRBJ1-5 and V is TRBV28, with no clear D. V lost 7 bases to trimming and J lost 2 bases, with 18 bases between them. The CDR3 runs 16 residues. Germline V gene lookup returns CDR1 MDHEN and CDR2 SYDVKM. The CDR3 spells CASKGSLGAGNQPQHF. The CDR3 region has the DNA TGTGCCAGCAAGGGATCTCTTGGAGCCGGCAATCAGCCCCAGCATTTT.

The genes are TRBV5-8 and TRBJ2-1; TRBD2 matches at 9 bases. The V gene end was trimmed by 0 bases and the J gene end by 8 bases; junction bases not matched to a gene: 6. The CDR3 loop spans 15 amino acids. CDR1 SGHTS and CDR2 YDEGEE come from the germline V gene. The CDR3 DNA reads as TGTGCCAGCAGCTTGGCTCTAGCGGGATCATATGAGCAGTTCTTC. It yields the protein CASSLALAGSYEQFF.

The V gene is TRBV28, the J gene TRBJ2-7; D is ambiguous. The germline V gene encodes CDR1 MDHEN and CDR2 SYDVKM. The CDR3 is 14 residues long. V gave up 3 bases and J gave up 3 bases, with 12 bases separating them. CDR3 bases: TGTGCCAGCAGTTTCTACGGTACCCTCTACGAGCAGTACTTC. It specifies CASSFYGTLYEQYF. Full variable domain (missing parts from reference TRBV28 and TRBJ2-7): DVKVTQSSRYLVKRTGEKVFLECVQDMDHENMFWYRQDPGLGLRLIYFSYDVKMKEKGDIPEGYSVSREKKERFSLILESASTNQTSMYLCASSFYGTLYEQYFGPGTRLTVT.

The chain joins TRBV9 to TRBJ2-2; 10 bases are shared with TRBD1. The CDR3 has 16 amino acids. J was trimmed by 4 bases and V by 3 bases; bases with no gene match: 6. The germline V gene has CDR1 SGDLS and CDR2 YYNGEE. CDR3 nucleotides: TGTGCCAGCAGCGCGAGGGACAGGGGTCTCACCGGGGAGCTGTTTTTT. Residues: CASSARDRGLTGELFF.

For this clone: Additional DNA sequences in this sample encode the identical CDR3. The gene calls are TRBV7-2 and TRBJ2-2, with D hard to call. The length of the CDR3 is 12 residues. Germline CDR1 and CDR2: SGHTA and FQGNSA. The V gene lost 5 bases and the J gene lost 5 bases, with 6 bases spanning the gap. The CDR3, as DNA: TGTGCCAGCAGCCCACGAACCGGGGAGCTGTTTTTT. It encodes CASSPRTGELFF.

The chain recombines TRBV6-5 with TRBJ2-1, with D unclear. Trimming removed 1 base at V and 8 bases at J, with 12 bases between. Germline V gene data show CDR1 as MNHEY and CDR2 as SVGAGI. The CDR3 covers 14 residues. In nucleotides, the CDR3 is TGTGCCAGCAGTTACTTTGCGGCAGGCGATGAGCAGTTCTTC. Its protein is CASSYFAAGDEQFF.

The chain combines TRBV5-1 with TRBJ2-5; the D gene is possibly TRBD1 (6 bases). Deletions cut 6 bases from V and 1 base from J, with 10 bases between. The CDR3 is 13 residues long. CDR1 and CDR2 from the germline V gene are SGHRS and YFSETQ. The CDR3 nucleotides read TGCGCCAGCACCGGACAGCTCCAAGAGACCCAGTACTTC. Amino acid sequence: CASTGQLQETQYF.

V usage is TRBV5-6 and J usage is TRBJ2-1; the match to TRBD2 covers 7 bases. The trim removed 0 bases at V and 6 bases at J, leaving 6 bases unmatched. Germline values: CDR1 SGHDT, CDR2 YYEEEE. This CDR3 comprises 15 residues. This chain's CDR3 is CASSLVEGGGNEQFF. DNA for the CDR3: TGTGCCAGCAGCTTGGTGGAGGGCGGGGGCAATGAGCAGTTCTTC.

The chain joins TRBV28 to TRBJ2-3; 7 nucleotides line up with TRBD2. Trimming removed 4 bases from V and 6 bases from J; junction bases left unmatched: 10. Germline CDR1 and CDR2: MDHEN and SYDVKM. This CDR3 contains 15 residues. CDR3 amino acids: CASSSRRGLEDTQYF. In DNA, the CDR3 is TGTGCCAGCAGTTCTCGGAGAGGACTAGAGGATACGCAGTATTTT.

V is TRBV5-1 and J is TRBJ2-3; D not certain. V was pared by 4 bases and J by 8 bases, with 11 bases between. Per germline, CDR1 SGHRS and CDR2 YFSETQ. This CDR3 comprises 12 residues. CDR3 bases: TGCGCCAGCAGCGATGGTCAGCCTACGCAGTATTTT. Protein sequence: CASSDGQPTQYF.

The chain joins TRBV7-2 to TRBJ1-2; D not resolved. The CDR3 extends over 14 amino acids. Germline CDR1 SGHTA, CDR2 FQGNSA. Trimming cost V 9 bases and J 3 bases, with 17 bases left between them. The CDR3 is CASPRADMDYGYTF. CDR3 in DNA: TGTGCCAGTCCCCGGGCGGATATGGACTATGGCTACACCTTC.

This sequence joins TRBV18 and TRBJ2-6; possibly TRBD1 for D (5 bases). With 0 bases removed from V and 1 base from J, the gap between germline ends came to 13 bases. Germline CDR1 reads KGHSH; CDR2 reads LQKENI. This CDR3 has 18 residues. CDR3 protein: CASSPPFDRRSGANVLTF. Written as DNA, the CDR3 is TGTGCCAGCTCACCACCGTTTGACAGAAGATCTGGGGCCAACGTCCTGACTTTC.

The rearrangement joins TRBV5-1 to TRBJ1-4; TRBD1 matches at 9 bases. V shed 7 bases and J 0 bases; nucleotides not matched to a gene: 10. There are 17 residues in the CDR3. Germline V gives CDR1 SGHRS, CDR2 YFSETQ. The chain's CDR3 is CASSPGQGTSTNEKLFF. DNA for the CDR3: TGCGCCAGCTCTCCGGGACAGGGCACCTCAACTAATGAAAAACTGTTTTTT.

The chain joins TRBV27 to TRBJ2-7, with TRBD1 identical over 8 bases. Trimming at V came to 2 bases and at J to 6 bases, leaving 9 bases not matched to a gene. Germline CDR1 is MNHEY and CDR2 is SMNVEV (reference sequence). The CDR3 runs to 15 residues. The CDR3 protein is CASSLTDRVRGEQYF. DNA of the CDR3: TGTGCCAGCAGTTTAACGGACAGGGTAAGAGGCGAGCAGTACTTC.